This T cell receptor (beta chain) was found in a study of cytotoxic CD8 clonotypes in ibrutinib-treated CLL. Across the whole study: Productive templates averaged 255,043 per sample, and productive rearrangements 94,082. Findings and limits, study-wide: Samples from sustained-remission and progressing patients were taken at different times. Public clonotypes, an uncommon group, contracted or remained stable on treatment.

Frozen-stored PBMCs produced approximately 2 micrograms of genomic DNA for TCR beta libraries. The CDR3 extends over 13 amino acids. Germline V gene lookup returns CDR1 MNHEY and CDR2 SVGAGI. The trim removed 5 bases at V and 8 bases at J, leaving 5 bases unmatched. Libraries were prepared by immunoSEQ multiplex PCR; TCRdb keeps only in-frame clonotypes and omits some of them. The profile shows about 310,000 clones, around four fifths of them singletons. Turning to this clone: Its antigen is unknown.

The sample consisted of PBMCs, taken before ibrutinib treatment. The genes are TRBV6-5 and TRBJ2-2; 7 bases are shared with TRBD2. This receptor was taken from a human donor with chronic lymphocytic leukemia. The CDR3 spells CASSSGIEGELFF. The CDR3 DNA reads TGTGCCAGCAGTAGCGGGATTGAGGGGGAGCTGTTTTTT.